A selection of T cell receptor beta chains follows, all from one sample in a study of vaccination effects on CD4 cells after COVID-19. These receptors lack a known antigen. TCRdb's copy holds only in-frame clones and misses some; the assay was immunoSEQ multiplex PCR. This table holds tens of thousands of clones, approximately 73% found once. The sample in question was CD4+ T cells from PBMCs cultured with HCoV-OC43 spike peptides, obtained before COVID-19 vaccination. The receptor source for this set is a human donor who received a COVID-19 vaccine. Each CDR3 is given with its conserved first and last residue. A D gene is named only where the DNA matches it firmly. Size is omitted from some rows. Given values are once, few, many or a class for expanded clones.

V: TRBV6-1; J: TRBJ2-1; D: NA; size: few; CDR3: CASSEVGRGIRNEQFF; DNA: TGTGCCAGCAGTGAAGTGGGCAGGGGTATTCGCAATGAGCAGTTCTTC
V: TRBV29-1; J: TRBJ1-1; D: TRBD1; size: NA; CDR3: CSARQGNTEAFF; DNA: TGCAGCGCCCGACAGGGGAACACTGAAGCTTTCTTT
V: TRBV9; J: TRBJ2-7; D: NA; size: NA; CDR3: CASSVGQSVSYEQYF; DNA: TGTGCCAGCAGCGTTGGACAGTCCGTCTCCTACGAGCAGTACTTC
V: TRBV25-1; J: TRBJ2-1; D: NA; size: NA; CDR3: CASSEFRGIAYNEQFF; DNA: TGTGCCAGCAGTGAATTTAGGGGGATTGCCTACAATGAGCAGTTCTTC
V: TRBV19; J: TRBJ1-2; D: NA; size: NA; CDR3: CASSIAGGASLLGGAF; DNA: TGTGCCAGTAGTATAGCCGGAGGGGCCTCTCTTCTTGGTGGGGCCTTC
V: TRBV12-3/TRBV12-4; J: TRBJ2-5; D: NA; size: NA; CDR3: CASSLGYAQYF; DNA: TGTGCCAGCAGTTTAGGGTACGCCCAATACTTC
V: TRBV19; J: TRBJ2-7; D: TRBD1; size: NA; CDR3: CASGQGAGTGSYEQYF; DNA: TGTGCCAGTGGCCAAGGAGCTGGGACAGGGAGCTACGAGCAGTACTTC
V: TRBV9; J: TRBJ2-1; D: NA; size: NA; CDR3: CASSVGVGEDEQFF; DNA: TGTGCCAGCAGCGTAGGGGTGGGTGAGGATGAGCAGTTCTTC
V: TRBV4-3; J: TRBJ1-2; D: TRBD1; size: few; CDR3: CASSHRTGTGYTF; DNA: TGCGCCAGCAGCCACAGGACAGGGACCGGCTACACCTTC
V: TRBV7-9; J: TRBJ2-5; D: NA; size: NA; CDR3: CASSLLETQYF; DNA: TGTGCCAGCAGCTTATTGGAGACCCAGTACTTC
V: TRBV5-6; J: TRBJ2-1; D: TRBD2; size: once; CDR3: CASSPSWTSGGNEQFF; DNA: TGTGCCAGCAGCCCGTCTTGGACTAGCGGGGGTAATGAGCAGTTCTTC
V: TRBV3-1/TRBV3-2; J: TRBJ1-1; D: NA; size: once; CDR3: CASSPISPVVNTEAFF; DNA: TGTGCCAGCAGCCCGATCAGTCCGGTAGTAAACACTGAAGCTTTCTTT
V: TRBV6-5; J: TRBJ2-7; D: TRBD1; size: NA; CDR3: CASSYSTGAPYEQYF; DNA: TGTGCCAGCAGTTACTCAACAGGGGCCCCCTACGAGCAGTACTTC
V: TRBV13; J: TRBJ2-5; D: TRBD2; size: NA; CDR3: CASSLGLAGGPAETQYF; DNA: TGTGCCAGCAGCTTAGGCCTAGCGGGGGGGCCCGCCGAGACCCAGTACTTC
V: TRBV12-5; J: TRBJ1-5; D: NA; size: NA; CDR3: CASGTGPNYQPQHF; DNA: TGTGCTAGTGGGACTGGGCCTAATTATCAGCCCCAGCATTTT
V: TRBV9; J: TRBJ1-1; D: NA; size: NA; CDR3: CASSEASTGMNTEAFF; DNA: TGTGCCAGCAGCGAAGCTTCTACAGGGATGAACACTGAAGCTTTCTTT
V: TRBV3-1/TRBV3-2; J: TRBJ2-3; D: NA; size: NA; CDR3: CASSLGGIWSTDTQYF; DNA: TGTGCCAGCAGCCTAGGGGGTATATGGAGCACAGATACGCAGTATTTT
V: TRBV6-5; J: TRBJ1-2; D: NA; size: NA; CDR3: CASSYSRGRFYGYTF; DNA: TGTGCCAGCAGTTACTCGAGGGGTCGATTTTATGGCTACACCTTC
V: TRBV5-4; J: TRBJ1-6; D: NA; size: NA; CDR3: CASSLGQFYNSPLHF; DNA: TGTGCCAGCAGCTTGGGCCAGTTTTATAATTCACCCCTCCACTTT
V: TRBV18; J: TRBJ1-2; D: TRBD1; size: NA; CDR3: CASSPPTGVGFYGYTF; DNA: TGTGCCAGCTCACCGCCGACAGGGGTCGGTTTCTATGGCTACACCTTC
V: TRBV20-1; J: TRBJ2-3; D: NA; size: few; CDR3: CSAGMDTQYF; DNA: TGCAGTGCAGGGATGGATACGCAGTATTTT
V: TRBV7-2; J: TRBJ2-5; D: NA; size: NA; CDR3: CASSSWGAPQETQYF; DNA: TGTGCCAGCAGCTCCTGGGGGGCCCCTCAAGAGACCCAGTACTTC
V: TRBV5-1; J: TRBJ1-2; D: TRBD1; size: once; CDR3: CASSLRTGAAIGYTF; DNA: TGCGCCAGCAGCCTGCGGACAGGAGCCGCTATCGGCTACACCTTC
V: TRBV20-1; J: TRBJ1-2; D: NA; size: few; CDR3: CSASRDNYGYTF; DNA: TGCAGTGCTAGTAGGGATAACTATGGCTACACCTTC
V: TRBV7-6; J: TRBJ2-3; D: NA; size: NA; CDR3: CASSLELAGDTQYF; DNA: TGTGCCAGCAGCTTAGAACTAGCTGGAGATACGCAGTATTTT
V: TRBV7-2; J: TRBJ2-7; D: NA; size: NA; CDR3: CASSLYDPPGEQYF; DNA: TGTGCCAGCAGCTTATATGACCCCCCCGGCGAGCAGTACTTC
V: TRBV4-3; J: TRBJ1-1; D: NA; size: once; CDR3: CASSQDPRGWGNTEAFF; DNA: TGCGCCAGCAGCCAAGATCCGAGGGGCTGGGGGAACACTGAAGCTTTCTTT
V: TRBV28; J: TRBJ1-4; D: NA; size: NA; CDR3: CASKDFNEKLFF; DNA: TGTGCCAGCAAGGATTTTAATGAAAAACTGTTTTTT
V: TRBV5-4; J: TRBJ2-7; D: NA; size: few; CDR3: CASSFQRPLGYEQYF; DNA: TGTGCCAGCAGCTTTCAGAGACCCCTTGGCTACGAGCAGTACTTC
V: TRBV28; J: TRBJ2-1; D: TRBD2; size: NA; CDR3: CASSFGASGLRRHEQFF; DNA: TGTGCCAGCAGTTTTGGGGCTAGCGGGTTACGTCGGCATGAGCAGTTCTTC
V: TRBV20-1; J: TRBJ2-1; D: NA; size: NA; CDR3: CSASRLNEQFF; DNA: TGCAGTGCTAGTCGATTAAATGAGCAGTTCTTC
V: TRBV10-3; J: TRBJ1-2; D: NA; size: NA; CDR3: CAISGGSIYGYTF; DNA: TGTGCCATCAGTGGGGGCAGTATCTATGGCTACACCTTC
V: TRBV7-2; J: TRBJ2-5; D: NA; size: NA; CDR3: CASSGWGETQYF; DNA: TGTGCCAGCAGCGGGTGGGGGGAGACCCAGTACTTC
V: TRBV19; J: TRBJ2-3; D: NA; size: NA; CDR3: CASSIGGNWGKGTQYF; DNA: TGTGCCAGTAGTATAGGGGGCAATTGGGGAAAGGGTACGCAGTATTTT
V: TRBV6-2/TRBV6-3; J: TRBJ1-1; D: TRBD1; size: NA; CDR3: CASSSHRGPATEAFF; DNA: TGTGCCAGCAGTAGCCACAGGGGCCCCGCCACTGAAGCTTTCTTT
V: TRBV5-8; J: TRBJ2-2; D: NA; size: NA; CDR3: CASRTGRARAGELFF; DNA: TGTGCCAGCAGGACAGGCCGCGCCAGAGCCGGGGAGCTGTTTTTT
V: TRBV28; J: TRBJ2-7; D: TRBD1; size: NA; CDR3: CASRSTGGASYEQYF; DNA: TGTGCCAGCAGATCAACAGGGGGCGCTTCCTACGAGCAGTACTTC
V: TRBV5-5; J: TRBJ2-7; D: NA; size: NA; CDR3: CASSYIIVTGGDEQYF; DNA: TGTGCCAGCAGCTACATTATTGTGACAGGTGGCGACGAGCAGTACTTC
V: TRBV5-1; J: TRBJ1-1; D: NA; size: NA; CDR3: CASSLASENTEAFF; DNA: TGCGCCAGCAGCTTGGCCTCGGAGAACACTGAAGCTTTCTTT
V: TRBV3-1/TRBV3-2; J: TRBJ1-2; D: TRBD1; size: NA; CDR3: CAGSLGQGRLLRYGYTF; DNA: TGTGCCGGCAGCCTCGGACAGGGCCGGTTGTTGCGATATGGCTACACCTTC